The entry below gives a single T cell receptor (beta chain) sequence along with its context. What it binds is not known. The record originates from a study of T cell repertoires in cytomegalovirus infection. MiXCR was run by TCRdb on the reads, yielding one entry per CDR3 protein. There are some 800,000 distinct CDR3 sequences in the sample; roughly 29% occur only once, and about an eighth lies in the top ten. Trimming took 5 bases from V and 3 from J; bases not matched to a gene: 9. This CDR3 is built from 14 residues. Germline V lookup: CDR1 DFQATT, CDR2 SNEGSKA (reference sequence). This TCR derives from a human donor in good health (CMV status not recorded). Some clones in this sample may be carry-over from other donors' samples. The chain links TRBV20-1 to TRBJ2-5; TRBD2 matches at 7 bases. Sequences were derived from cultured CD8+ T cells from PBMCs, sampled from culture after CMV antigen stimulation. The CDR3 nucleotides are TGCAGTGCTGCGGGGGAGGTCAGAAAAGAGACCCAGTACTTC. Protein sequence: CSAAGEVRKETQYF.